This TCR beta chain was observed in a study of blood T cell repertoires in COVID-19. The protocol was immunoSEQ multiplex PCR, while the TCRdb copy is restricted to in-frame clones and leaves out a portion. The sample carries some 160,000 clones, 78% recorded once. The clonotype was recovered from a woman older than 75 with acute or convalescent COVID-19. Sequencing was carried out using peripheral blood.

CDR3 residues: CASSDRAVVGNTEAFF. The CDR3 bases are TGTGCCAGCAGTGACAGGGCGGTGGTGGGGAACACTGAAGCTTTCTTT. The chain employs TRBV6-1 and TRBJ1-1; TRBD1 might be the D (5 bases). CDR3 length equals 16 residues. V gave up 3 bases and J gave up 1 base, with 15 bases separating them. Germline V gene sequence: CDR1 MNHNS, CDR2 SASEGT.